This TCR beta chain was found in a study of long-term antiretroviral therapy in people with HIV (dated by TCRdb to between 2021 and 2024). For the wider study: The earliest samples were collected about a decade before the 2015 WHO recommendation for immediate ART, when ART was typically delayed until CD4 counts fell. Whether ART initiation and durable HIV suppression were associated with changes in peripheral blood TRB repertoire composition and diversity was tested in a retrospective serial study. A total of fewer than 200 cryopreserved PBMC samples were contributed to the cohort by 30 adults with confirmed HIV infection, with samples collected serially over a mean of roughly six years (range 1-12). Of the approximately 32 participants with HIV, approximately 11 were female. No cross-contamination during QIAcube processing was shown when test extractions of a monoclonal T-cell line were performed alongside over 25 polyclonal samples. Summary of the overall study and its limitations: Limited PBMC availability meant only the TCR beta chain was sequenced, without alpha chain pairing. Unsorted PBMC were profiled instead of sorted CD4+ and CD8+ T cells because pre-ART samples had limited cell numbers. ART initiation was associated with a significant increase in TRB diversity, but diversity stayed significantly below transplant donor controls even after long-term ART. The samples were dated from about 2003 to 2018, and the ART regimens that were used may be less effective than current ART regimens. The repertoire was dominated across all time points by expanded TRB clones identified before ART initiation, although this dominance was seen to fluctuate and to decrease in many PLHIV after ART. Inferences about post-ART repertoire changes were limited because no data were available on ART adherence, viral resistance or therapy changes. HIV repertoires had narrower CDR3 length ranges than controls, and the network structure suggested an antigen-experienced repertoire that shifted only slightly toward naive after ART.

The immunoSEQ hsTCRB v3.0 assay was used at survey level resolution for TRB variable region sequencing. The targeted TRB sequencing depth was about 40,000-55,000 T-cell genomes per sample. Pooled TRB libraries were sequenced on an Illumina MiSeq with a v3 150-cycle kit. Per the original workflow: Analysis of repertoires was carried out in R inside a reproducible Nextflow workflow spanning QC, data transformation and analysis. LymphoSeq2, an R package for AIRR-Seq data exploration, was used to implement custom analyses. Four samples that yielded fewer than 5000 total TRB sequences were excluded, so that approximately 170 HIV repertoires were analyzed. Among the 170 to 200 retained HIV repertoires, some 60 were collected before ART initiation and about 130 were collected after ART initiation. Repertoires were downsampled to 5000 TRB nucleotide sequences, with summary statistics averaged over 100 downsampling iterations. The analysis kept only TRB sequences whose CDR3 regions were at least seven amino acids long. Diversity was measured with a Shannon entropy-derived clonality score and the Gini coefficient. Repertoire networks linked the top 5000 CDR3 amino acid sequences whenever two sequences differed by an edit distance of one. For TRB CDR3 amino acid sequences, antigen specificity groups and MHC restriction were predicted with GLIPH2. Known CMV, EBV, HIV or tissue antigen associations were flagged by matching CDR3 amino acid sequences against VDJdb and McPAS-TCR. Pre-ART, post-ART and control groups were compared with Wilcoxon signed-rank tests and Holm-Bonferroni correction. This is the immuneACCESS table as TCRdb keeps it, with only in-frame sequences that have V and J called. A part of the clones is gone; compared with another copy, unresolved V genes explain less than half, and the rest is unexplained. V, J and clone size derive from that table, while D and trimming were established from the DNA sequence. Here the sample has more than 15,000 clones; less than 80% occur a single time. The top ten hold about 13% of the sample.

Participants were included only if at least one PBMC sample before ART initiation and at least two post-ART samples were available. Every participant with HIV received treatment in the United States of America. Before DNA extraction, cryopreserved samples of 1-10 million PBMC were thawed and washed. At the time of the earliest PBMC sample, participants with HIV were aged between about 20 and 55 years. PBMC samples were contributed by each participant from 1-4 timepoints before ART initiation and 2-8 timepoints after ART initiation, with a median of 7 samples. Serial HIV viral load, CD4+ T-cell count, ART history and demographic data were obtained for every participant. Genomic DNA was extracted from unsorted PBMC with a Qiagen kit on a QIAcube, processed in batches of 12 samples. Points on this clone: This receptor's antigen is unknown. No base-level quality is on record; no much larger clone is a single base apart.

From its cysteine to its phenylalanine, the CDR3 spans 13 amino acids. The kept DNA is CDR3 alone, 39 bases in frame from the first base. CDR1 and CDR2, looked up from the germline V gene (reference sequence), are SGHNT and YYREEE. V drops 4 bases and J drops 6 bases, leaving 13 bases in between. The sequence joins TRBV5-4 to TRBJ2-5, and TRBD1 may be the D gene, going by 6 matching bases. The TCR comes from a woman in her thirties or forties with HIV. The starting material was unsorted PBMCs, obtained about 3.1 years after starting antiretroviral therapy. The nucleotides read TGTGCCAGCAGCACGCCCCAGGGGAAGACCCAGTACTTC. This codes for CASSTPQGKTQYF.